The sequence of this T cell receptor (beta chain) was determined in a study of Ad26.COV2.S vaccination and SARS-CoV-2 variants. The CDR3 runs to 15 residues. The V end was cut by 0 bases, the J end by 4 bases, with 10 bases between. Germline V gene sequence: CDR1 SGHAT, CDR2 FQNNGV. Sample treatment: roughly 18 received Ad26.COV2.S at low or high dose, single or two shots; roughly 5 received placebo; per-sample allocation not given. The study sampled participants on day 63 after the first vaccine or placebo injection. The protocol was immunoSEQ multiplex PCR, while the TCRdb copy is restricted to in-frame clones and leaves out a portion. The table includes roughly 250,000 clones, around 88% detected once.

The receptor was derived from a person aged 18-65 years who received the Ad26.COV2.S COVID-19 vaccine or a placebo. Material: peripheral blood, obtained in a trial of Ad26.COV2.S vaccine versus placebo. The chain combines TRBV11-2 with TRBJ2-1; no firm D call. CDR3 sequence (DNA): TGTGCCAGCAGCTTAGATACGCAGGAATACAATGAGCAGTTCTTC. As protein: CASSLDTQEYNEQFF.